This T cell receptor (beta chain) was profiled in a study of vaccination effects on CD4 cells after COVID-19. This CDR3 has 18 amino acids. The ends lost 4 bases at V and 6 bases at J; junction bases unmatched: 17. Germline V gives CDR1 WNHNN, CDR2 SYGVQD (reference sequence). Turning to this clone: Its antigen remains unidentified.

Some clones are missing from TCRdb's copy, which holds only in-frame ones; the method was immunoSEQ multiplex PCR. The profile shows 70,000 to 95,000 clones, around 77% of them singletons. In the ViraFEST assay, antigen-specific CD4+ clonotypes were identified by expansion after peptide-pool stimulation. Culture lasted under 13 days before CD4+ T cell isolation. The vaccine given was either BNT162b2 or mRNA-1273, in two doses. This clonotype was sampled from a human donor who received a COVID-19 vaccine. This chain uses TRBV10-1 with TRBJ1-5, with TRBD1 identical over 8 bases. The specimen was CD4+ T cells from PBMCs cultured with HCoV-OC43 spike peptides, collected after COVID-19 vaccination. Subset defined: HCoV-OC43 spike overlapping peptide pool stimulation. CDR3 DNA: TGCGCCAGCAGTGGGCCAGTAGGACAGGGATCAGGAGGTCAGCCCCAGCATTTT. Translated, it gives CASSGPVGQGSGGQPQHF.